The 14 T cell receptor beta chains reported below all come from one sample, sequenced in a study of T cells in Graves' hyperthyroidism and ophthalmopathy. TCR beta CDR3 sequences were amplified from RNA transcripts. A first-round RT-PCR of the TCR CDR3 used the HTBI primer set. TCRdb re-analysed the multiplex PCR reads in MiXCR, keeping a single row per CDR3 protein. The table shows nearly 600,000 distinct CDR3 sequences, with approximately 15% occurring only once. Input material: blood. These receptors originate from a woman aged 25 to 39 with Graves' hyperthyroidism that later progressed to Graves' ophthalmopathy.

This clonotype was observed once. The rearrangement links TRBV12-3 or TRBV12-4 to TRBJ2-7, with TRBD2 matching 7 bases. The CDR3 extends over 13 amino acids. J lost 8 bases, V lost 1 base, and 5 bases had no gene match. This CDR3 reads CASSLEPGGQQYF. The CDR3 nucleotides read TGTGCCAGCAGTTTAGAGCCGGGGGGTCAGCAGTACTTC.

This clonotype has at least ten counts. The chain links TRBV6-1 to TRBJ2-7; possible D gene TRBD1, 5 bases. Germline V lookup: CDR1 MNHNS, CDR2 SASEGT. The CDR3 sequence is 13 residues long. Trimming took off 5 bases at V and 3 bases at J, with 11 bases between the two ends. The CDR3 spells CASSSQGFYEQYF. CDR3 sequence (DNA): TGTGCCAGCAGTTCGCAGGGTTTCTACGAGCAGTACTTC.

The table lists this clonotype with a few counts. The CDR3 region is CASSQTSGSNEQFF. For the CDR3, the DNA is TGTGCCAGTAGTCAGACTAGCGGGAGCAATGAGCAGTTCTTC. This chain joins TRBV19 and TRBJ2-1; 12 positions match TRBD2. The trim removed 5 bases at V and 6 bases at J, leaving 2 bases unmatched. CDR3 length: 14 residues. The germline V gene encodes CDR1 LNHDA and CDR2 SQIVND (reference sequence).

As concerns this clonotype: This may arise from a read error, as a much more abundant clone is one base away. In this CDR3 the conserved last residue, phenylalanine or tryptophan, is missing, so a read error is likely. V gene TRBV7-2 combines with J gene TRBJ2-5; no definite D call. The germline V and J ends were trimmed by 2 bases and 0 bases, with 4 bases remaining between them. CDR3 length equals 13 residues. Germline V lookup: CDR1 SGHTA, CDR2 FQGNSA. In DNA form, the CDR3 reads TGTGCCAGCAGCTTACGGTACCAAGAGACCCAGTACTCC. Translated, it gives CASSLRYQETQYS.

In its sample, this clonotype was seen many times. The V and J genes are TRBV2 and TRBJ1-1; maybe TRBD1 (5 bases). V lost 6 bases and J 1 base, leaving 9 bases between the germline ends. CDR3 length equals 13 residues. CDR1 and CDR2 (germline): SNHLY, FYNNEI. The CDR3 sequence is CASRVTANTEAFF. The CDR3, as DNA: TGTGCCAGCAGGGTGACAGCGAACACTGAAGCTTTCTTT.

Concerning this clonotype: Given a much more abundant clone one base away, this may be a read error. The genes are TRBV28 and TRBJ2-2; 8 nucleotides line up with TRBD1. V lost 7 bases to trimming and J lost 6 bases; unmatched junction nucleotides: 10. The CDR3 totals 15 residues. The germline CDR1 and CDR2 sequences are MDHEN and SYDVKM. CDR3 coding DNA: TGTGCCAGCATTAACCAGGGGGCCGGGGCCGGGGAGCTGTTTTTT. It is translated as CASINQGAGAGELFF.

This clonotype was seen at least ten times. V gene TRBV6-9 combines with J gene TRBJ1-2; 10 positions match TRBD1. The CDR3 length is 17 residues. The ends lost 3 bases at V and 1 base at J; junction bases unmatched: 8. CDR1 is MNHGY, CDR2 SVAAGI, per germline. CDR3 DNA: TGTGCCAGCAGTTACCCCGGGACAGGGGTGTGTAACTATGGCTACACCTTC. Protein sequence: CASSYPGTGVCNYGYTF.

This clonotype appeared many times. The rearrangement uses TRBV27 and TRBJ2-5; no definite D call. CDR3 length: 15 amino acids. Trimming pared 4 bases from V and 1 base from J, leaving 13 bases between. Germline V gene data show CDR1 as MNHEY and CDR2 as SMNVEV (reference sequence). CDR3 in amino acids: CASSSRREGQETQYF. The CDR3 region has the DNA TGTGCCAGCAGTTCCCGACGTGAAGGCCAAGAGACCCAGTACTTC.

The V gene is TRBV20-1, the J gene TRBJ2-3, with D perhaps matching TRBD2 (6 bases). The CDR3 runs 12 residues. Germline V gives CDR1 DFQATT, CDR2 SNEGSKA (reference sequence). CDR3 nucleotide sequence: TGCAGCCGGGACTTAAACACAGATACGCAGTATTTT. As protein: CSRDLNTDTQYF.

This clonotype was seen at least ten times. The rearrangement uses TRBV7-2 and TRBJ1-5; no reliable D call. Trimming took off 6 bases at V and 3 bases at J, with 12 bases between the two ends. This CDR3 region has 14 residues. Germline V CDR1 and CDR2: SGHTA, FQGNSA. The CDR3 bases are TGTGCCAGCAGTCCCGACACCCTCAATCAGCCCCAGCATTTT. Translating gives CASSPDTLNQPQHF.

This clonotype occurred many times. CDR3 region: CASEHSVGLHEQFF. The CDR3 coding sequence is TGTGCTAGTGAACATTCAGTGGGGTTACATGAGCAGTTCTTC. The chain carries TRBV12-5 and TRBJ2-1; D is unclear. Germline loops: CDR1 LGHNT, CDR2 FRNRAP. Between the trimmed V and J ends, which lost 7 bases and 8 bases, there was a span of 18 bases. The CDR3 extends over 14 amino acids. The variable domain in full, completed from reference TRBV12-5 and TRBJ2-1, reads DARVTQTPRHKVTEMGQEVTMRCQPILGHNTVFWYRQTMMQGLELLAYFRNRAPLDDSGMPKDRFSAEMPDATLATLKIQPSEPRDSAVYFCASEHSVGLHEQFFGPGTRLTVL.

This clonotype has at least ten counts. This chain links TRBV28 with TRBJ1-6; D not resolved. The V gene lost 3 bases and the J gene lost 7 bases, with 10 bases spanning the gap. The CDR3 extends over 14 amino acids. From germline, CDR1 is MDHEN and CDR2 SYDVKM. CDR3 DNA: TGTGCCAGCAGTTTTACCTCGGGGAATTCACCCCTCCACTTT. Amino acid sequence: CASSFTSGNSPLHF.

The rearrangement uses TRBV29-1 and TRBJ2-3; the match to TRBD2 covers 8 bases. V shed 6 bases and J 0 bases; nucleotides not matched to a gene: 8. CDR1 SQVTM and CDR2 ANQGSEA come from the germline V gene. This CDR3 contains 15 residues. CDR3 nucleotide sequence: TGCAGCGTGACGCGGACTAGCCGGAGCACAGATACGCAGTATTTT. Residues: CSVTRTSRSTDTQYF.

Of note for this clonotype: A much larger clone differs from this one at a single base, so this may be a read error. This rearrangement joins TRBV7-8 to TRBJ2-5; 9 bases are shared with TRBD2. The CDR3 covers 20 residues. V lost 5 bases, J lost 4 bases, and 23 bases stayed unmatched. Germline CDR1 and CDR2: SGHVS and FQNEAQ. CDR3: CASSPYPWASGAALRETQYF. DNA of the CDR3: TGTGCCAGCAGCCCCTACCCCTGGGCTAGCGGGGCAGCTTTAAGAGAGACCCAGTACTTC. Drawing the rest from reference TRBV7-8 and TRBJ2-5, the complete variable domain is GAGVSQSPRYKVAKRGQDVALRCDPISGHVSLFWYQQALGQGPEFLTYFQNEAQLDKSGLPSDRFFAERPEGSVSTLKIQRTQQEDSAVYLCASSPYPWASGAALRETQYFGPGTRLLVL.